Below are 6 T cell receptor beta chains sequenced from a single sample in a study of blood T cell repertoires in COVID-19. Data came from immunoSEQ multiplex PCR; TCRdb stores just in-frame clones and leaves some out. Among approximately 210,000 clones listed, approximately 87% were seen once. Specimen: peripheral blood. The source is a woman aged 65 to 85 with active or convalescent COVID-19.

The chain employs TRBV19 and TRBJ1-2, with 10 bases fitting TRBD1. V trimming: 6 bases; J trimming: 3 bases; junction bases outside the gene matches: 7. Germline lookup yields CDR1 LNHDA and CDR2 SQIVND (reference sequence). The CDR3 loop spans 15 amino acids. The DNA of the CDR3 is TGTGCCAGTAGGTCGCCGGGACAGGGGCACTATGGCTACACCTTC. Residues: CASRSPGQGHYGYTF.

In DNA, the CDR3 is TGTGCCAGCAGCCCCCGATCGGTCGGGAGGTCCTATAATTCACCCCTCCACTTT. It codes for CASSPRSVGRSYNSPLHF. J is TRBJ1-6 and V is TRBV5-6; D gene ambiguous. V shed 4 bases and J shed 1 base, with 18 bases lying between them. CDR1 is SGHDT, CDR2 YYEEEE, per germline. The CDR3 totals 18 residues.

The chain is built from TRBV2 and TRBJ2-7; D gene ambiguous. V gave up 4 bases and J gave up 11 bases, with 21 bases separating them. CDR1 and CDR2 (germline): SNHLY, FYNNEI. The CDR3 is 14 residues long. The CDR3 DNA reads as TGTGCCAGCAGTGTTGAACTCAGCTCGAATGAGGAGTACTTC. Translated, it gives CASSVELSSNEEYF.

CDR3: CASSQGWEGREQYF. CDR3 in DNA: TGTGCCAGCAGCCAAGGGTGGGAGGGGCGCGAGCAGTACTTC. The chain recombines TRBV3-1 (or the pseudogene TRBV3-2) with TRBJ2-7; 7 positions match TRBD2. Germline-derived CDR1 and CDR2 are LGHDT and YNNKEL (reference sequence). V gave up 1 base and J gave up 6 bases; unmatched junction bases: 6. This CDR3 spans 14 amino acids.

This clone was recorded once. V and J are TRBV5-1 and TRBJ2-7; 7 positions agree with TRBD2. Germline V gene data show CDR1 as SGHRS and CDR2 as YFSETQ. V was clipped by 8 bases and J by 2 bases; unmatched bases: 7. This CDR3 has 13 amino acids. CDR3: CASRGEGPYEQYF. Here the CDR3 DNA reads TGCGCCAGTCGCGGGGAGGGACCCTACGAGCAGTACTTC.

The CDR3 region has the DNA TGTGCCAGCAGTCCCGCGCAGGGCCTTGCAACTAATGAAAAACTGTTTTTT. Its translation is CASSPAQGLATNEKLFF. The rearrangement uses TRBV5-5 and TRBJ1-4; the D gene is possibly TRBD1 (5 bases). The CDR3 is made up of 17 amino acids. The ends were cut back, 5 bases at V and 0 bases at J, with 17 bases in the middle. Germline CDR1 and CDR2: SGHKS and YYEKEE (reference sequence).